This T cell receptor (beta chain) was recovered during a study of cytomegalovirus exposure and HLA in healthy donors. Study-wide points: A later analysis showed TCR association rates differing by HLA locus, peaking at DRB1 and lowest at HLA-C.

PCR involved 60 Vbeta and 13 Jbeta primers. Some clones are missing from TCRdb's copy, which holds only in-frame ones; the method was immunoSEQ multiplex PCR. The data show approximately 160,000 clones, approximately 80% seen once. A note on this clone: Its specificity is unknown.

The ends lost 1 base at V and 6 bases at J; junction bases unmatched: 10. Per the germline V gene, CDR1 is MDHEN and CDR2 is SYDVKM. The CDR3 sequence is 16 residues long. The genes are TRBV28 and TRBJ1-2; TRBD1 agrees at 8 bases. The receptor comes from a woman under 40 in good health and CMV-seronegative. Material: PBMCs. CDR3 DNA: TGTGCCAGCAGTTTATTGGGGCCAGGGGGCAGGGATGGCTACACCTTC. It is translated as CASSLLGPGGRDGYTF.